The rows below give T cell receptor beta chains drawn from one sample of a study of human T cells and chemical hapten exposure. TCRdb passed the RACE reads through MiXCR, listing each CDR3 protein once. The repertoire consists of 70,000 or so distinct CDR3 sequences, with around 10% occurring once and the leading ten covering roughly 1.5%. This material consisted of whole blood, taken in connection with sensitization to the hapten diphenylcyclopropenone (DPC). Receptors were obtained from a woman in her fifties or sixties with alopecia areata. Some clones in this sample may be carry-over from other donors' samples. The CDR3 runs from the conserved cysteine through the conserved F or W. A D gene is named only where the DNA matches it firmly. Where a row states a size, it is once, few, many or the class of an expanded clone; other rows omit it.

len	v_gene	j_gene	abundance	d_gene	CDR3aa	CDR3nt
17	TRBV6-6	TRBJ1-5	.	TRBD1	CASSPLGTGRGNQPQHF	TGTGCCAGCAGCCCCTTGGGGACAGGGAGGGGCAATCAGCCCCAGCATTTT
17	TRBV27	TRBJ1-1	few	.	CASTHSGPPGMRAEAFF	TGTGCCAGCACCCACAGCGGGCCCCCAGGGATGCGGGCTGAAGCTTTCTTT
14	TRBV28	TRBJ1-2	few	.	CASRHGQGYYGYTF	TGTGCCAGCAGGCATGGGCAGGGCTACTATGGCTACACCTTC
14	TRBV19	TRBJ1-2	.	TRBD1	CASSRTGGGYGYTF	TGTGCCAGTAGCAGGACAGGGGGTGGCTATGGCTACACCTTC
15	TRBV29-1	TRBJ1-1	many	TRBD1	CSVVGQGERYTEAFF	TGCAGCGTTGTAGGACAGGGTGAACGGTACACTGAAGCTTTCTTT
15	TRBV7-2	TRBJ2-1	few	TRBD2	CASSLDGGGYNEQFF	TGTGCCAGCAGCTTAGATGGGGGAGGGTACAATGAGCAGTTCTTC
14	TRBV18	TRBJ1-5	many	.	CASSPRDSNQPQHF	TGTGCCAGCTCACCACGAGATAGCAATCAGCCCCAGCATTTT
11	TRBV25-1	TRBJ2-3	.	.	CASSALGTQYF	TGTGCCAGCAGTGCCCTAGGTACGCAGTATTTT
14	TRBV3-1	TRBJ1-6	.	.	CASSQDRSVSPLHF	TGTGCCAGCAGCCAGGACCGATCAGTATCACCCCTCCACTTT
14	TRBV25-1	TRBJ2-5	few	.	CASSESNRQETQYF	TGTGCCAGCAGTGAGTCGAACAGGCAAGAGACCCAGTACTTC
14	TRBV7-2	TRBJ2-5	few	TRBD1	CASSADRAIRTQYF	TGTGCCAGCAGCGCTGACAGGGCTATCAGGACCCAGTACTTC
13	TRBV7-2	TRBJ1-2	.	.	CASSSAHGFAYTF	TGTGCCAGCAGCTCGGCACACGGCTTTGCCTACACCTTC
14	TRBV18	TRBJ2-7	many	TRBD2	CASSPLAGVHEQYF	TGTGCCAGCTCACCACTAGCGGGGGTACACGAGCAGTACTTC
14	TRBV18	TRBJ1-5	many	.	CASSLGGDHQPQHF	TGTGCCAGCTCACTGGGAGGAGATCATCAGCCCCAGCATTTT
13	TRBV2	TRBJ1-5	many	.	CASTGEVPQPQHF	TGTGCCAGCACCGGCGAAGTTCCTCAGCCCCAGCATTTT
15	TRBV25-1	TRBJ2-5	many	.	CASSEEGRLRQTQYF	TGTGCCAGCAGTGAGGAGGGCCGACTACGGCAGACCCAGTACTTC
16	TRBV12-3/TRBV12-4	TRBJ2-6	.	.	CASRVSGNSGANVLTF	TGTGCCAGCAGAGTGTCAGGGAACTCTGGGGCCAACGTCCTGACTTTC
15	TRBV14	TRBJ2-7	few	TRBD1	CASSHGGTGGTEQYF	TGTGCCAGCAGCCACGGCGGGACAGGGGGTACCGAGCAGTACTTC
17	TRBV5-1	TRBJ1-5	many	.	CASRKSSLTGRDGPQHF	TGCGCCAGCAGGAAATCCTCTTTAACAGGGCGGGACGGGCCCCAGCATTTT
13	TRBV28	TRBJ2-2	.	.	CASSFVEAGELFF	TGTGCCAGCAGTTTTGTAGAAGCCGGGGAGCTGTTTTTT
19	TRBV4-2	TRBJ2-4	.	TRBD2	CASSQGGGARHIAKNIQYF	TGTGCCAGCAGCCAAGGCGGGGGGGCTCGTCATATAGCCAAAAACATTCAGTACTTC
14	TRBV6-6	TRBJ2-3	few	.	CASLRGVSTDTQYF	TGTGCCAGTCTGAGAGGGGTTAGCACAGATACGCAGTATTTT
15	TRBV20-1	TRBJ2-7	.	.	CSARDLSSVSYEQYF	TGCAGTGCTAGAGATCTATCTAGCGTATCCTACGAGCAGTACTTC
15	TRBV5-4	TRBJ2-2	many	TRBD1	CASSRTGGNTGELFF	TGTGCCAGCAGCAGGACAGGGGGCAACACCGGGGAGCTGTTTTTT
16	TRBV5-1	TRBJ2-6	few	.	CASSIFQGSGANVLTF	TGCGCCAGCAGCATTTTCCAGGGCTCTGGGGCCAACGTCCTGACTTTC
15	TRBV6-2/TRBV6-3	TRBJ2-3	.	.	CASSYQGFSTDTQYF	TGTGCCAGCAGTTACCAGGGGTTTAGCACAGATACGCAGTATTTT